The 9 T cell receptor beta chains presented below share a single source sample, sequenced in a study of shared clonotypes between healthy human individuals. TCRdb keeps only in-frame clones here, not all; method: immunoSEQ multiplex PCR. Of some 2,400,000 clones listed, roughly 95% are singletons. Input material: naive CD4+ T cells sorted from blood. Subset: CD45RA+ positively selected. The source is a man aged 18 to 35 in good health.

This chain uses TRBV6-8 with TRBJ1-2, with a weak D call TRBD1 (6 bases). V gave up 7 bases and J gave up 4 bases, with 19 bases separating them. Germline V gene sequence: CDR1 MNHGY, CDR2 SAAAGT. The CDR3 has 15 residues. The CDR3 sequence is CASTWLGGQVYGYTF. CDR3 sequence (DNA): TGTGCCAGCACCTGGCTCGGGGGGCAAGTCTATGGCTACACCTTC.

DNA for the CDR3: TGTGCCTGGACGCTCGGGGAGTGGGGTGAGCAGTTCTTC. The encoded protein is CAWTLGEWGEQFF. The chain carries TRBV30 and TRBJ2-1; TRBD2 is a possible D gene (5 bases). The CDR3 totals 13 residues. V was trimmed by 4 bases and J by 9 bases, leaving 16 bases between them. Germline V gene lookup returns CDR1 GTSNPN and CDR2 SVGIG (reference sequence). The variable domain in full, with the rest retrieved from reference TRBV30 and TRBJ2-1, is SQTIHQWPATLVQPVGSPLSLECTVEGTSNPNLYWYRQAAGRGLQLLFYSVGIGQISSEVPQNLSASRPQDRQFILSSKKLLLSDSGFYLCAWTLGEWGEQFFGPGTRLTVL.

The V call is TRBV5-1, the J call TRBJ2-2, with a possible D match to TRBD1 (6 bases). V lost 5 bases and J lost 5, with 16 bases in between. Per germline, CDR1 SGHRS and CDR2 YFSETQ. CDR3 length: 15 amino acids. The CDR3 DNA follows: TGCGCCAGCAGACCGGACAGTAGGGAAACCGGGGAGCTGTTTTTT. This translates into CASRPDSRETGELFF.

The chain combines TRBV7-2 with TRBJ2-7, with 8 bases aligning to TRBD1. This CDR3 contains 12 residues. Looked up from germline, CDR1 is SGHTA and CDR2 is FQGNSA. Trimming cost V 7 bases and J 6 bases; bases outside gene matches: 5. CDR3 protein: CASTRQGLEQYF. The CDR3 DNA reads as TGTGCCAGCACTCGACAGGGGCTCGAGCAGTACTTC.

The table lists this clone with a count of one. Other DNA sequences in this sample translate to the same CDR3. In DNA, the CDR3 is TGTGCCAGCAGCTTAAGGAGTTATGGCTACACCTTC. It encodes CASSLRSYGYTF. This chain uses TRBV7-2 with TRBJ1-2; D remains ambiguous. This CDR3 is built from 12 residues. V lost 2 bases and J lost 5, with 6 bases in between. Per the germline V gene, CDR1 is SGHTA and CDR2 is FQGNSA.

The CDR3 sequence is CASRGGTEGNYGYTF. CDR3 bases: TGTGCCAGCAGGGGCGGGACAGAGGGAAACTATGGCTACACCTTC. The rearrangement uses TRBV28 and TRBJ1-2; TRBD1 aligns across 7 bases. Germline lookup yields CDR1 MDHEN and CDR2 SYDVKM. The CDR3 has 15 amino acids. The junction had 9 bases not matched to a gene; V was cut back by 6 bases and J by 2 bases.

The chain recombines TRBV10-2 with TRBJ1-2; no reliable D call. The V end lost 0 bases, the J end lost 5 bases, and 7 bases lay between the germline ends. The CDR3 totals 13 residues. Germline-derived CDR1 and CDR2 are WSHSY and SAAADI. The CDR3 loop is CASSESREYGYTF. CDR3 in DNA: TGCGCCAGCAGTGAGTCGAGGGAGTATGGCTACACCTTC.

For the CDR3, the DNA is TGTGCCAGCAGTGAAGCGGGATTAGGAGGTTCCTACGAGCAGTACTTC. Protein: CASSEAGLGGSYEQYF. This chain joins TRBV2 and TRBJ2-7, with a possible D match to TRBD2 (5 bases). With 0 bases removed from V and 1 base from J, the gap between germline ends came to 13 bases. The germline V gene encodes CDR1 SNHLY and CDR2 FYNNEI. The CDR3 is 16 residues long.

The V gene is TRBV19, the J gene TRBJ2-2; D is uncertain. The length of the CDR3 is 15 residues. Germline CDR1 reads LNHDA; CDR2 reads SQIVND (reference sequence). Trimming took 5 bases from V and 7 from J, leaving 17 bases between them. The CDR3 sequence is CASSRGSASGGELFF. The CDR3 bases are TGTGCCAGTAGTCGCGGTTCTGCATCGGGCGGGGAGCTGTTTTTT.